This TCR beta chain came from a study of blood T cell repertoires in COVID-19. The table lists this clone with a few counts. TCRdb keeps only in-frame clones here, not all; method: immunoSEQ multiplex PCR. The sample shows about 250,000 clones, about 83% of them seen only once. Specimen: peripheral blood. This clonotype was sampled from a human donor in a cohort sampled during active COVID-19.

CDR3 protein: CATGTGDNSGANVLTF. DNA of the CDR3: TGTGCCACCGGGACAGGGGACAACTCTGGGGCCAACGTCCTGACTTTC. This chain uses TRBV10-3 with TRBJ2-6; TRBD1 matches 10 bases. Germline assignment: CDR1 ENHRY and CDR2 SYGVKD. The CDR3 consists of 16 residues. V was clipped by 10 bases and J by 0 bases; unmatched bases: 6.